This T cell receptor (beta chain) is from a study of cytomegalovirus exposure and HLA in healthy donors. General observations from the study: Sequences of the TCR beta chain were said to predict the HLA-A and HLA-B alleles of most subjects accurately.

Researchers ran the PCR with 60 Vbeta and 13 Jbeta primers. Some clones are missing from TCRdb's copy, which holds only in-frame ones; the method was immunoSEQ multiplex PCR. The profile covers 200,000 or so clones, with around 80% appearing a single time and 0.22% taken by the ten largest. This clone has more than one count but fewer than ten. The target antigen is unknown. The source of this sequence is a girl aged 2-10 years in good health and CMV-seronegative. Source material: PBMCs.

The CDR3 nucleotides read TGTGCCAGCAGCTTATGGGGGCGGCGCACAGATACGCAGTATTTT. Protein sequence: CASSLWGRRTDTQYF. V and J are TRBV11-2 and TRBJ2-3; perhaps TRBD1 as D (6 bases). Germline-derived CDR1 and CDR2 are SGHAT and FQNNGV. The CDR3 consists of 15 residues. Trimming cost V 2 bases and J 1 base, with 10 bases left between them.